The source of this T cell receptor beta chain is a study of blood T cell repertoires in COVID-19. Overall study context: The samples span acute and convalescent COVID-19 from the United States, Italy and Spain. The analysed material was cDNA or gDNA that came from T cells, B-cell-depleted T cells, or PBMCs.

In the original workflow: The assay estimated nucleated cells by amplifying reference gene primers. Clones were read by immunoSEQ multiplex PCR, and TCRdb kept only the in-frame ones, dropping some. V, J and clone size derive from that table, while D and trimming were established from the DNA sequence. Found here are under 300,000 clones, around three quarters of them singletons; the top ten hold around 3.4%. In germline, CDR1 is LNHNV, CDR2 YYDKDF (reference sequence). The CDR3 is made up of 15 amino acids. J gave up 1 base and V 5 bases, and 5 bases lay outside the gene matches. The rearrangement joins TRBV15 to TRBJ2-1; the match to TRBD1 covers 7 bases. The TCR originated in a woman over 75 with acute or convalescent COVID-19. Sequencing used peripheral blood. CDR3: CATSARQGSYNEQFF. CDR3 nucleotide sequence: TGTGCCACCAGCGCCCGACAGGGATCCTACAATGAGCAGTTCTTC.